This T cell receptor (beta chain) is drawn from a study of cytomegalovirus exposure and HLA in healthy donors. CDR3 length: 14 residues. J was trimmed by 1 base and V by 5 bases; bases with no gene match: 2. Germline loops: CDR1 SNHLY, CDR2 FYNNEI. This clone was counted ten times or more. Some clones are missing from TCRdb's copy, which holds only in-frame ones; the method was immunoSEQ multiplex PCR. The repertoire holds more than 110,000 clones, with 88% as singletons. This clonotype originated in a woman aged 18-29 years in good health and CMV-seropositive. The chain employs TRBV2 and TRBJ1-1; TRBD1 matches 9 bases. Material: PBMCs. CDR3 protein: CASSLQGANTEAFF. The CDR3 DNA reads TGTGCCAGCAGTTTACAGGGGGCGAACACTGAAGCTTTCTTT. The whole variable domain, remainder taken from reference TRBV2 and TRBJ1-1, is EPEVTQTPSHQVTQMGQEVILRCVPISNHLYFYWYRQILGQKVEFLVSFYNNEISEKSEIFDDQFSVERPDGSNFTLKIRSTKLEDSAMYFCASSLQGANTEAFFGQGTRLTVV.